The 4 T cell receptor beta chains below all came from one sample that was sequenced in a study of OX40 agonist ivuxolimab in advanced cancers. The table came from immunoSEQ multiplex PCR; TCRdb's copy has only in-frame clones and leaves some out. Here the sample spans fewer than 80,000 clones, roughly 73% being singletons. Sequenced material: CD4+ or CD8+ T cells sorted from blood, taken in a trial of the OX40 agonist ivuxolimab. The receptors derive from an adult with an advanced solid tumor such as melanoma, head and neck, liver or kidney cancer.

The rearrangement links TRBV7-6 to TRBJ2-2, with 9 bases that match TRBD1. The germline V gene encodes CDR1 SGHVS and CDR2 FNYEAQ. This CDR3 spans 16 amino acids. With 2 bases clipped from V and 9 bases from J, the junction kept 10 bases outside the gene matches. CDR3 bases: TGTGCCAGCAGCTTAACCGGGACAGGGATGTCCTGGGAGCTGTTTTTT. Its translation: CASSLTGTGMSWELFF.

The J gene is TRBJ2-7, the V gene TRBV30; no clear D gene. The V end lost 0 bases, the J end lost 5 bases, and 14 bases lay between the germline ends. The CDR3 contains 14 residues. The germline V gene encodes CDR1 GTSNPN and CDR2 SVGIG (reference sequence). The CDR3 spells CAWSVQGSDDEQYF. The CDR3 bases are TGTGCCTGGAGTGTACAAGGGTCAGACGACGAGCAGTACTTC.

V gene TRBV11-2 combines with J gene TRBJ1-5; the D is unclear. Trimming pared 1 base from V and 3 bases from J, leaving 4 bases between. Germline V gene sequence: CDR1 SGHAT, CDR2 FQNNGV. The CDR3 length is 13 residues. The CDR3, as DNA: TGTGCCAGCAGCTTAGCTGCCAATCAGCCCCAGCATTTT. This codes for CASSLAANQPQHF. Combining the CDR3 with reference TRBV11-2 and TRBJ1-5 gives the whole variable domain EAGVAQSPRYKIIEKRQSVAFWCNPISGHATLYWYQQILGQGPKLLIQFQNNGVVDDSQLPKDRFSAERLKGVDSTLKIQPAKLEDSAVYLCASSLAANQPQHFGDGTRLSIL.

J is TRBJ1-3 and V is TRBV13, with a weak D call TRBD1 (5 bases). Germline values: CDR1 PRHDT, CDR2 FYEKMQ (reference sequence). Deletions cut 5 bases from V and 4 bases from J, with 15 bases between. CDR3 length equals 15 residues. This CDR3 is CASSRSGWSGNTIYF. The CDR3 nucleotides read TGTGCCAGCAGCAGGTCAGGGTGGTCCGGAAACACCATATATTTT.